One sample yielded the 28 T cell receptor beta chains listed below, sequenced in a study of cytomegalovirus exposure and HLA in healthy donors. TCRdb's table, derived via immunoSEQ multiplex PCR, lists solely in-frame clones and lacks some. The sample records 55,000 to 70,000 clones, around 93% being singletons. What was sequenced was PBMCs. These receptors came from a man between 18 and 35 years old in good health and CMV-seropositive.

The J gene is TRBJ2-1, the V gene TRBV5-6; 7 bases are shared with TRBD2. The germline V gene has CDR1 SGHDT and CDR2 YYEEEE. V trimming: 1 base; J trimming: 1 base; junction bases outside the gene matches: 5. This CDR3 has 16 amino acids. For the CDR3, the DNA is TGTGCCAGCAGCTTGCCTGGACTAGGGTCCTACAATGAGCAGTTCTTC. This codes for CASSLPGLGSYNEQFF. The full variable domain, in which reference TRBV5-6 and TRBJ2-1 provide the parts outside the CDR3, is DAGVTQSPTHLIKTRGQQVTLRCSPKSGHDTVSWYQQALGQGPQFIFQYYEEEERQRGNFPDRFSGHQFPNYSSELNVNALLLGDSALYLCASSLPGLGSYNEQFFGPGTRLTVL.

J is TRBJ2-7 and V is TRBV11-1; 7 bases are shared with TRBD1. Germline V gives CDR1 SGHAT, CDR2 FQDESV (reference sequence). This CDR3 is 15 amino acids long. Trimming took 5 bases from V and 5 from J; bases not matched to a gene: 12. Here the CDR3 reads CASSPRDRARHEQYF. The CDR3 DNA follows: TGTGCCAGCAGCCCACGCGACAGGGCAAGGCACGAGCAGTACTTC.

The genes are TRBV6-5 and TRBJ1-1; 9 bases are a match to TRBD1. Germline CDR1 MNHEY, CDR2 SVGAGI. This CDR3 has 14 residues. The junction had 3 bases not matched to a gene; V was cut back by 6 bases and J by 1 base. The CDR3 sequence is CASRPDRGNTEAFF. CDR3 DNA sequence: TGTGCCAGCAGACCGGACAGGGGGAACACTGAAGCTTTCTTT.

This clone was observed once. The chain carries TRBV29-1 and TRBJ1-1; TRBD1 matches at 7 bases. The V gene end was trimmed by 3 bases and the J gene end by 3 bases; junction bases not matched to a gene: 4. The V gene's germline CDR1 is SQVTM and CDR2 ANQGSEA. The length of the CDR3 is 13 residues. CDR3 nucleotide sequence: TGCAGCGTTGACGAAACAGGGGACACTGAAGCTTTCTTT. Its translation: CSVDETGDTEAFF. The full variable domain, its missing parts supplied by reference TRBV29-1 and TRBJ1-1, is SAVISQKPSRDICQRGTSLTIQCQVDSQVTMMFWYRQQPGQSLTLIATANQGSEATYESGFVIDKFPISRPNLTFSTLTVSNMSPEDSSIYLCSVDETGDTEAFFGQGTRLTVV.

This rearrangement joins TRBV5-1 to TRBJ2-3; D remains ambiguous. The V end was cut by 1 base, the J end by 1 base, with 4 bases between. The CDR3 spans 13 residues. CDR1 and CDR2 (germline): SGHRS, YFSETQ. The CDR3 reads CASSLRGTDTQYF. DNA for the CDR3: TGCGCCAGCAGCTTGCGGGGCACAGATACGCAGTATTTT.

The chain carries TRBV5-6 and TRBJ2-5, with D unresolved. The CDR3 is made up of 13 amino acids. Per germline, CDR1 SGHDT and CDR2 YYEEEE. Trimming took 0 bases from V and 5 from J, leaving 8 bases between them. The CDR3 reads CASSLASRETQYF. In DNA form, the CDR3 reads TGTGCCAGCAGCTTGGCGAGCCGGGAGACCCAGTACTTC.

The CDR3 region is CASGGSLVNHEQYF. Here the CDR3 DNA reads TGTGCCAGCGGGGGGAGTTTGGTAAATCACGAGCAGTACTTC. V usage is TRBV21-1 and J usage is TRBJ2-7; TRBD2, the table's D call, lacks a check against the DNA. TRBV21-1 is assigned pseudogene status. The CDR3 length is 14 residues.

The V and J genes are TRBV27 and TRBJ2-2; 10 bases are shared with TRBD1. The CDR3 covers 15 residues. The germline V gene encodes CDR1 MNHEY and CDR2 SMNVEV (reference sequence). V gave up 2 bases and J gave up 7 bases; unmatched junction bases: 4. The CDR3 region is CASSLLGTGVGELFF. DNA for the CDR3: TGTGCCAGCAGTTTACTCGGGACAGGGGTCGGGGAGCTGTTTTTT.

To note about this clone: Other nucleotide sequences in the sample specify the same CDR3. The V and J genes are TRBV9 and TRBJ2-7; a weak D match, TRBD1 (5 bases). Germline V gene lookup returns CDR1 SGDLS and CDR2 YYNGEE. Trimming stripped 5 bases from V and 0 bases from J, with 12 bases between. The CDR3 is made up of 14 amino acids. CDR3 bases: TGTGCCAGCAGTGTCACAGGTAGCTCCTACGAGCAGTACTTC. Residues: CASSVTGSSYEQYF.

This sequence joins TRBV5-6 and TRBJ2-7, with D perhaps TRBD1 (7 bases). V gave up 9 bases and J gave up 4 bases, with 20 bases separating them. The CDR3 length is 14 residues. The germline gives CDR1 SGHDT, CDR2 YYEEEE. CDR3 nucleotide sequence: TGTGCCACCACCTTTGGAGGGGGCTCATACGAGCAGTACTTC. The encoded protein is CATTFGGGSYEQYF. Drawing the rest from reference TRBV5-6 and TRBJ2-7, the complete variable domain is DAGVTQSPTHLIKTRGQQVTLRCSPKSGHDTVSWYQQALGQGPQFIFQYYEEEERQRGNFPDRFSGHQFPNYSSELNVNALLLGDSALYLCATTFGGGSYEQYFGPGTRLTVT.

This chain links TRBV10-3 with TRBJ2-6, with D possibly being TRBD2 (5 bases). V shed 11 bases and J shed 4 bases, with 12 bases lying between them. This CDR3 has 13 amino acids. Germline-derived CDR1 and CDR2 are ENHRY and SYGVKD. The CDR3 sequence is CALRGTGANVLTF. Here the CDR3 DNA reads TGTGCCCTCCGGGGAACAGGGGCCAACGTCCTGACTTTC.

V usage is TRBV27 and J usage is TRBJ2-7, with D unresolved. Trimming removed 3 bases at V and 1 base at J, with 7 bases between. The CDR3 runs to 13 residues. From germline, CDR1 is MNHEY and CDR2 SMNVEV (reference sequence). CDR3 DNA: TGTGCCAGCAGTTTCGAGAGTTCCTACGAGCAGTACTTC. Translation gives CASSFESSYEQYF.

Here the CDR3 reads CSVRRGGSKNIQYF. The DNA of the CDR3 is TGCAGCGTGAGGAGGGGAGGGTCCAAAAACATTCAGTACTTC. V is TRBV29-1 and J is TRBJ2-4, with 7 nucleotides matching TRBD2. V gave up 6 bases and J gave up 2 bases; unmatched junction bases: 7. The CDR3 runs 14 residues. Germline V gene data show CDR1 as SQVTM and CDR2 as ANQGSEA.

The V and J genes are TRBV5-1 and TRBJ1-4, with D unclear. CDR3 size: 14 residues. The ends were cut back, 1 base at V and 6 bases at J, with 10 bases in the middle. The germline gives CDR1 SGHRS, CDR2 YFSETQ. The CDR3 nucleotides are TGCGCCAGCAGCTTGTTTCCCGGGGATGAAAAACTGTTTTTT. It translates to CASSLFPGDEKLFF.

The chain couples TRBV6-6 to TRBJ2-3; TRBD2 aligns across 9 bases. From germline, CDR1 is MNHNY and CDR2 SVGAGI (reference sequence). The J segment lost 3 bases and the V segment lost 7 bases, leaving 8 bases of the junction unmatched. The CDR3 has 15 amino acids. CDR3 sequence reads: CASTSSGISTDTQYF. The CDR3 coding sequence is TGTGCCAGCACCTCTAGCGGGATTTCAACAGATACGCAGTATTTT.

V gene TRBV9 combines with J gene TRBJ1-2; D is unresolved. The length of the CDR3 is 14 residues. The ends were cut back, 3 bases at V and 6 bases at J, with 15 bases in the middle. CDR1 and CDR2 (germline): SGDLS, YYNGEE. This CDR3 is CASSAPGDEDGYTF. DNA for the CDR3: TGTGCCAGCAGCGCCCCGGGAGACGAAGATGGCTACACCTTC.

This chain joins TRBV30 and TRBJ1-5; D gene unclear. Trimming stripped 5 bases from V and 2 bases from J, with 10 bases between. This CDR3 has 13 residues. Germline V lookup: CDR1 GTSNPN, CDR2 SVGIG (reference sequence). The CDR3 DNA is TGTGCCTGGGGTCCAGGTGGCAATCAGCCCCAGCATTTT. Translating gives CAWGPGGNQPQHF.

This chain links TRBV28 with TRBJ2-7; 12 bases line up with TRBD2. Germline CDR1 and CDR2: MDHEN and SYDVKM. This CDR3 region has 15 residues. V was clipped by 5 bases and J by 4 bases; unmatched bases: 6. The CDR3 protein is CASSPRLAGAYEQYF. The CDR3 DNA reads TGTGCCAGCAGTCCCCGACTAGCGGGAGCTTACGAGCAGTACTTC.

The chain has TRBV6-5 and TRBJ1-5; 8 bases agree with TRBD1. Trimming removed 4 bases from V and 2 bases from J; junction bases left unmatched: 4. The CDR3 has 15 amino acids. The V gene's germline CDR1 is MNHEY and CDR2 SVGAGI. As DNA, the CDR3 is TGTGCCAGCAGTTTAACAGGGGGAGGCAATCAGCCCCAGCATTTT. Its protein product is CASSLTGGGNQPQHF.

The CDR3 sequence: CASSRNRAQETQYF. CDR3 coding DNA: TGCGCCAGCAGCCGAAACAGGGCCCAAGAGACCCAGTACTTC. The rearrangement links TRBV4-1 to TRBJ2-5, with D possibly matching TRBD1 (6 bases). CDR1 and CDR2 (germline): MGHRA, YSYEKL. Trimming took off 4 bases at V and 1 base at J, with 10 bases between the two ends. The CDR3 has 14 residues.

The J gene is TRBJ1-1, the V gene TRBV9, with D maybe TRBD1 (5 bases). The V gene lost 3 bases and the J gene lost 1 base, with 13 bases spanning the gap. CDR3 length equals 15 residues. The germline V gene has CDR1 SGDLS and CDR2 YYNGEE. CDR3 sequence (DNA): TGTGCCAGCAGCGGACCCGGAACAGGGAACACTGAAGCTTTCTTT. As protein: CASSGPGTGNTEAFF. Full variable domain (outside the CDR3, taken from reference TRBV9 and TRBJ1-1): DSGVTQTPKHLITATGQRVTLRCSPRSGDLSVYWYQQSLDQGLQFLIQYYNGEERAKGNILERFSAQQFPDLHSELNLSSLELGDSALYFCASSGPGTGNTEAFFGQGTRLTVV.

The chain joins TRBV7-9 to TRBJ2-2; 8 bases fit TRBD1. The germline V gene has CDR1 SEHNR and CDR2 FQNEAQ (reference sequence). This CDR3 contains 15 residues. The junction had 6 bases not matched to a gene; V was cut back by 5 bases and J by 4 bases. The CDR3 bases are TGTGCCAGCAGCGTCGGACAGGGTCGCACCGGGGAGCTGTTTTTT. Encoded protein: CASSVGQGRTGELFF.

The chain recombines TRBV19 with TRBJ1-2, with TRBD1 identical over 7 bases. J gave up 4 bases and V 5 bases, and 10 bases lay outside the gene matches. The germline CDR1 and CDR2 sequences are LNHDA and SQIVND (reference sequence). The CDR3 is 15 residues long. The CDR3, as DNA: TGTGCCAGTAGTCCCTCCCCGAGGACAGGCTATGGCTACACCTTC. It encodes CASSPSPRTGYGYTF.

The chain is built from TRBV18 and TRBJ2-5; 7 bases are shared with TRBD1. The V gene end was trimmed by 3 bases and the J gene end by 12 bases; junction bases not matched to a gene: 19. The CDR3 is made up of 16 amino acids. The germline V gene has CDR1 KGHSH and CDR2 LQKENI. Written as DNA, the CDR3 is TGTGCCAGCTCACCTGCCCGGGACAGCAAGGTCCCCCTAAAGTACTTC. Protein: CASSPARDSKVPLKYF.

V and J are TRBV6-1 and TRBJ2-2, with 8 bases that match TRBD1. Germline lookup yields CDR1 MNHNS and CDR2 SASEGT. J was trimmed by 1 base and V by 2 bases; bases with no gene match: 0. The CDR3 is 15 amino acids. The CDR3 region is CASSETGGNTGELFF. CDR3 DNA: TGTGCCAGCAGTGAAACAGGGGGGAACACCGGGGAGCTGTTTTTT.

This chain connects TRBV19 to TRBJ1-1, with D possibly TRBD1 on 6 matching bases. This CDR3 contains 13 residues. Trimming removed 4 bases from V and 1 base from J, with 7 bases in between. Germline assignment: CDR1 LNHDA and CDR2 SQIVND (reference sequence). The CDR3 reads CASSTQGNTEAFF. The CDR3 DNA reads TGTGCCAGTAGTACACAGGGGAACACTGAAGCTTTCTTT. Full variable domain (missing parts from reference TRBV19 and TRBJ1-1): DGGITQSPKYLFRKEGQNVTLSCEQNLNHDAMYWYRQDPGQGLRLIYYSQIVNDFQKGDIAEGYSVSREKKESFPLTVTSAQKNPTAFYLCASSTQGNTEAFFGQGTRLTVV.

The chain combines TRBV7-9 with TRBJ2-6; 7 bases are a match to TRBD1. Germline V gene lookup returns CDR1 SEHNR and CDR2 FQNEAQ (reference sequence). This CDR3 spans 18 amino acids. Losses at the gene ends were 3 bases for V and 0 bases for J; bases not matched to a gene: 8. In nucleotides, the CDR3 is TGTGCCAGCAGCTTTCGGGACAGCGAGAACTCTGGGGCCAACGTCCTGACTTTC. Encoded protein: CASSFRDSENSGANVLTF. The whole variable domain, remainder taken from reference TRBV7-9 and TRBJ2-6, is DTGVSQNPRHKITKRGQNVTFRCDPISEHNRLYWYRQTLGQGPEFLTYFQNEAQLEKSRLLSDRFSAERPKGSFSTLEIQRTEQGDSAMYLCASSFRDSENSGANVLTFGAGSRLTVL.

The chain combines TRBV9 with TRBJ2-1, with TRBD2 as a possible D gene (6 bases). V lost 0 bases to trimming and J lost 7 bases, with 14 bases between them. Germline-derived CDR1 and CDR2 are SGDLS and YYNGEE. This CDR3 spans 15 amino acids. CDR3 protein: CASSVVGSSDNEQFF. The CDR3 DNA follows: TGTGCCAGCAGCGTAGTCGGGAGCTCGGATAATGAGCAGTTCTTC.